The sequence of this TCR beta chain was determined in a study of T cells after yellow fever vaccination (dated by TCRdb to about 2019). Some background on the complete study: The SMART-Seq v4 Ultra Low Input RNA kit was used to prepare libraries from fractions with low cell numbers. To follow T-cell clones before and after primary and booster YFV17D yellow fever vaccination, bulk TCR alpha and beta repertoires were sequenced over time. Two healthy male donors made up the cohort, one aged 18 to 30 years and the other aged 30 to 40 years. Blood was drawn at multiple timepoints before and after primary and secondary immunization, with bulk PBMC replicates and cell subsets isolated.

CDR1 and CDR2 are drawn from the germline V gene: LGHNA, YSLEER. The CDR3 starts with the cysteine, ends with the phenylalanine, and has 15 residues. This entry keeps only the CDR3 DNA: 45 bases, framed from base 1. Trimmed from V: 5 bases; trimmed from J: 5 bases; junction bases lacking a gene match: 8. Results the study describes overall, beyond this receptor: Because abundant contaminating clonotypes from the bulk population could be contained in FACS-sorted repertoires, computational filtering was required. A small share of clonotypes was detected in both CD4 and CD8 compartments, with the overlap likely arising from convergent recombination. The secondary T-cell response was weaker than the primary response but faster, peaking on day 5 instead of day 15. Only a couple of donors were included in the study, so the extent to which the findings can be generalized is limited. Most clones expanded after primary vaccination (96% of CD4 and around 89% of CD8) were re-detected after the booster, suggesting that broad memory maintenance occurred.

TCR cDNA was synthesized by 5'RACE template switching, through which a universal primer site and unique molecular identifiers were introduced. Priming of cDNA synthesis was performed from both the TCR alpha and TCR beta constant segments. Library amplification used two PCR steps, and the second PCR step added sample barcodes and sequencing adapters. Sequencing of the libraries was done on either Illumina HiSeq 2500 (2x100 bp) or NovaSeq (2x150 bp). The paper's processing steps were these. Reads were demultiplexed and collapsed into UMI consensus sequences with MIGEC, and V(D)J alignment was performed with MiXCR. Using edgeR on replicate PBMC samples, clonotypes were called vaccine-responding if FDR was below 0.01 and the log2 fold change was above 5 up to day 15. Bulk clonotypes were assigned CD4 or CD8 identity according to which sequenced CD4 or CD8 repertoire held them at higher abundance. Using fastp at Q25 and MiXCR, TCRdb reprocessed the public reads and kept productive beta chains. All rows with the same CDR3 protein become a single entry with the most common DNA and genes. The V and J calls follow TCRdb's processing rather than the paper's. Recorded for this sample are a few hundred thousand distinct CDR3 sequences; around 7% of them occurred a single time. The ten largest clones add up to about 0.9% of the sample.

Per the publication, the treatment or condition label means: live attenuated yellow fever vaccine strain. A standard Ficoll-Paque protocol was used to isolate PBMCs from peripheral blood. CD4 and CD8 T-cell fractions were isolated with Dynabeads CD4 and CD8 positive selection kits. TriZol was used to extract RNA from bulk PBMCs, CD4 and CD8 fractions, and dextramer-positive and dextramer-negative fractions. In the case of this clonotype: Its antigen is unknown. Per-base quality was not reported, and no clone a single base away is much larger than it.

Recombination joined TRBV4-3 with TRBJ2-5; TRBD2 agrees with 10 junctional bases. This TCR was recovered from a man aged 25 to 45 who received the YFV17D yellow fever vaccine. The sample here was CD4+ T cells sorted from PBMCs, taken 15 days after the yellow fever booster vaccination. The CDR3 protein: CASSERLAGGETQYF. The nucleotides are TGCGCCAGCAGCGAGCGACTAGCGGGCGGCGAGACCCAGTACTTC.